This TCR beta chain was sequenced for a study of blood T cell repertoires in COVID-19. Study-wide background: COVID-19 samples collected from the United States, Italy and Spain covered acute and convalescent phases.

Authors' methods: Amplification from reference gene primers served as the basis for estimated nucleated cell counts. Using immunoSEQ multiplex PCR, the repertoire was profiled, and TCRdb retains in-frame clones only, with some absent. The D gene and trimming were derived from the DNA, and the V and J assignments and clone size from that table. The sample yields a few hundred thousand clones, 85% seen once. Cohort assignment relied on participant-reported clinical history. The CDR3 spans 15 residues. V lost 1 base to trimming and J lost 2 bases; unmatched junction nucleotides: 1. Per germline, CDR1 SGHTA and CDR2 FQGNSA.

This sequence was found in a woman aged 50 to 60 who had been exposed to COVID-19. Material: PBMCs or T cells enriched from blood (not recorded which). The chain recombines TRBV7-2 with TRBJ2-1, with 8 bases that match TRBD1. Written as DNA, the CDR3 is TGTGCCAGCAGCTTAGGGACAGGGCCCTACAATGAGCAGTTCTTC. Residues: CASSLGTGPYNEQFF.